One and the same sample provided the 28 T cell receptor beta chains below, sequenced in a study. In TCRdb, the 5' RACE reads were re-called with MiXCR into one record per CDR3 protein. The repertoire holds approximately 60,000 distinct CDR3 sequences, with less than 30% as singletons. Tregs were sorted as CD4+CD25+CD127-/low cells. Sequencing was performed on tumor-infiltrating Tregs sorted from the breast tumor. All receptors derive from a female donor with breast cancer.

This clonotype was seen at least ten times. Written as DNA, the CDR3 is TGCGCTGGGCTAGCGGAACTTGGGACCCAGTACTTC. Its translation: CAGLAELGTQYF. The chain uses TRBV20-1 and TRBJ2-5; TRBD2 aligns across 7 bases. Germline CDR1 DFQATT, CDR2 SNEGSKA (reference sequence). The CDR3 spans 12 residues.

This clonotype was seen a few times. The chain links TRBV9 to TRBJ2-7; the D gene could be TRBD1 or TRBD2 (5 bases each). Germline V gene data show CDR1 as SGDLS and CDR2 as YYNGEE. Trimming removed 0 bases from V and 3 bases from J, with 10 bases in between. The CDR3 extends over 14 amino acids. CDR3 DNA sequence: TGTGCCAGCAGCGTAGGGGACCTTAACTACGAGCAGTACTTC. Its protein is CASSVGDLNYEQYF. Combining the CDR3 with reference TRBV9 and TRBJ2-7 gives the whole variable domain DSGVTQTPKHLITATGQRVTLRCSPRSGDLSVYWYQQSLDQGLQFLIQYYNGEERAKGNILERFSAQQFPDLHSELNLSSLELGDSALYFCASSVGDLNYEQYFGPGTRLTVT.

Regarding this clonotype: A much bigger clone sits one base away, suggesting this may be a read error. The rearrangement uses TRBV11-2 and TRBJ2-5; TRBD1 matches at 7 bases. This CDR3 spans 14 amino acids. Germline CDR1 and CDR2: SGHAT and FQNNGV. The CDR3, as DNA: TGTACCAGCAGTTCCGACAGGGCGGTGCAGACCCAGTACTTC. Its translation: CTSSSDRAVQTQYF.

In its sample, this clonotype was seen once. This sequence joins TRBV7-2 and TRBJ2-3; D ambiguous. CDR3 length equals 16 residues. The V gene's germline CDR1 is SGHTA and CDR2 FQGNSA. V was pared by 5 bases and J by 2 bases, with 17 bases between. The CDR3 sequence: CASSPYSSGNTDTQYF. The CDR3 region has the DNA TGTGCCAGCAGCCCATACAGCTCTGGAAACACAGATACGCAGTATTTT.

The V gene is TRBV29-1, the J gene TRBJ2-1; perhaps TRBD1 as D (6 bases). Trimming removed 7 bases from V and 8 bases from J, with 21 bases in between. Germline CDR1 is SQVTM and CDR2 is ANQGSEA. The CDR3 contains 14 residues. As DNA, the CDR3 is TGCAGCGGATTAGTGGGGGCTGGTGGCGATGAGCAGTTCTTC. It codes for CSGLVGAGGDEQFF.

The CDR3 DNA reads TGCAGTGCTATGCCCAGCCAAGAGACCCAGTACTTC. Protein sequence: CSAMPSQETQYF. This chain links TRBV20-1 with TRBJ2-5; D gene uncertain. The V end lost 4 bases, the J end lost 1 base, and 7 bases lay between the germline ends. This CDR3 has 12 amino acids. Germline CDR1 is DFQATT and CDR2 is SNEGSKA (reference sequence).

Many counts were recorded for this clonotype. This sequence joins TRBV11-2 and TRBJ1-1; TRBD1 matches at 8 bases. CDR1 and CDR2 (germline): SGHAT, FQNNGV. The V gene end was trimmed by 1 base and the J gene end by 3 bases; junction bases not matched to a gene: 4. The CDR3 covers 15 residues. The CDR3 DNA is TGTGCCAGCAGCTTAGGGCGGACAGGGTACACTGAAGCTTTCTTT. Residues: CASSLGRTGYTEAFF.

The V and J genes are TRBV7-8 and TRBJ1-6; the D is unclear. Trimming pared 2 bases from V and 4 bases from J, leaving 12 bases between. Germline V gene sequence: CDR1 SGHVS, CDR2 FQNEAQ. The CDR3 length is 16 residues. The DNA of the CDR3 is TGTGCCAGCAGCTTATCACCGGCATCGTATAATTCACCCCTCCACTTT. It encodes CASSLSPASYNSPLHF.

This clonotype was observed at least ten times. V and J are TRBV5-1 and TRBJ1-1, with 7 bases fitting TRBD1. This CDR3 is 12 amino acids long. Per germline, CDR1 SGHRS and CDR2 YFSETQ. J gave up 3 bases and V 4 bases, and 0 bases lay outside the gene matches. The CDR3, as DNA: TGCGCCAGCAGCCAGGGGGACACTGAAGCTTTCTTT. This codes for CASSQGDTEAFF.

This clonotype was counted only a few times. The chain has TRBV4-3 and TRBJ1-2; 8 nucleotides agree with TRBD1. J gave up 5 bases and V 0 bases, and 8 bases lay outside the gene matches. This CDR3 has 16 amino acids. The germline gives CDR1 LGHNA, CDR2 YSLEER. DNA for the CDR3: TGCGCCAGCAGCCAAGAAGCGACAGGGGTTGGGTATGGCTACACCTTC. As protein: CASSQEATGVGYGYTF.

A note on this clonotype: This may stem from a read error, because a much larger clone lies one nucleotide away. The chain links TRBV5-1 to TRBJ2-3, with TRBD1 identical over 9 bases. The CDR3 sequence is 16 residues long. CDR1 and CDR2 from the germline V gene are SGHRS and YFSETQ. The CDR3 sequence: CASGLGTGSGTDTQYF. In nucleotides, the CDR3 is TGCGCCAGCGGCTTAGGGACAGGGTCGGGCACAGATACGCAGTATTTT.

The chain links TRBV7-9 to TRBJ1-1; D is unclear. CDR1 is SEHNR, CDR2 FQNEAQ, per germline (reference sequence). V gave up 7 bases and J gave up 8 bases, with 17 bases separating them. This CDR3 is 13 amino acids long. In nucleotides, the CDR3 is TGTGCCAGCACCTTGGGATCACCCGGGGAAGCTTTCTTT. As protein: CASTLGSPGEAFF.

The gene calls are TRBV12-3 or TRBV12-4 and TRBJ1-1; TRBD1 matches 7 bases. The CDR3 is 11 amino acids. V shed 6 bases, J shed 8 bases, and the junction held 3 bases outside the gene matches. Written as DNA, the CDR3 is TGTGCCAGCAGAAGACAGGGCGAAGCTTTCTTT. Amino acids: CASRRQGEAFF.

The chain couples TRBV5-1 to TRBJ1-1; D unclear. The CDR3 is made up of 14 amino acids. Germline lookup yields CDR1 SGHRS and CDR2 YFSETQ. Trimming pared 4 bases from V and 1 base from J, leaving 11 bases between. CDR3 region: CASSGNLPNTEAFF. DNA of the CDR3: TGCGCCAGCAGCGGCAATCTTCCGAACACTGAAGCTTTCTTT.

This clonotype was seen at least ten times. The CDR3 nucleotides read TGTGCCAGCAGCGTAGTCCCAGCGGGAGGGTCGGAGGAGCTGTTTTTT. This gives the protein CASSVVPAGGSEELFF. The chain uses TRBV9 and TRBJ2-2; 10 bases are shared with TRBD2. Germline CDR1 is SGDLS and CDR2 is YYNGEE. This CDR3 region has 16 residues. After removal of 0 bases from V and 10 bases from J, the junction contained 9 bases not matched to a gene.

V is TRBV6-2 or TRBV6-3 and J is TRBJ2-3; D not resolved. The CDR3 runs to 18 residues. CDR1 and CDR2 from the germline V gene are MNHEY and SVGEGT. V was cut by 2 bases and J by 3 bases, with 21 bases left in between. CDR3 region: CASSYTIHSRVGTDTQYF. DNA of the CDR3: TGTGCCAGCAGTTACACCATCCATAGTAGGGTTGGGACAGATACGCAGTATTTT.

The chain recombines TRBV24-1 with TRBJ2-4; the D gene could be TRBD1 or TRBD2 (6 bases each). Per germline, CDR1 KGHDR and CDR2 SFDVKD. V gave up 3 bases and J gave up 8 bases, with 22 bases separating them. This CDR3 is 17 amino acids long. CDR3 nucleotide sequence: TGTGCCACCAGTGATCAATGGGCTCCCGGGGGCGCAGACATTCAGTACTTC. The encoded protein is CATSDQWAPGGADIQYF.

In this sample, this clonotype turned up many times. The genes are TRBV25-1 and TRBJ2-7; D is perhaps TRBD2 (5 bases). The CDR3 sequence is 13 residues long. In germline, CDR1 is MGHDK, CDR2 SYGVNS. The V gene lost 2 bases and the J gene lost 7 bases, with 12 bases spanning the gap. The CDR3 nucleotides read TGTGCCAGCAGTGAAAATGGCGGGTTAGAGCAGTACTTC. Protein product: CASSENGGLEQYF.

The chain employs TRBV12-3 or TRBV12-4 and TRBJ2-2; D ambiguous. V was cut by 7 bases and J by 4 bases, with 16 bases left in between. The length of the CDR3 is 15 residues. The CDR3 DNA reads TGTGCCAGCAATACCGGGTCCCTCATCACCGGGGAGCTGTTTTTT. Amino acid sequence: CASNTGSLITGELFF.

This clonotype appeared many times. The rearrangement uses TRBV7-2 and TRBJ1-2, with 11 bases lining up with TRBD1. The germline CDR1 and CDR2 sequences are SGHTA and FQGNSA. This CDR3 contains 14 residues. V was clipped by 5 bases and J by 8 bases; unmatched bases: 7. The CDR3 protein is CASSPRTGGAGYTF. DNA of the CDR3: TGTGCCAGCAGCCCTCGGACAGGGGGCGCGGGCTACACCTTC.

The J gene is TRBJ2-3, the V gene TRBV5-6; maybe TRBD2 (6 bases). Germline CDR1 reads SGHDT; CDR2 reads YYEEEE. This CDR3 is 16 amino acids long. V shed 5 bases and J shed 3 bases, with 19 bases lying between them. Here the CDR3 DNA reads TGTGCCAGCAGTTCTTTTCGACTAGATCGGACAGATACGCAGTATTTT. Encoded protein: CASSSFRLDRTDTQYF.

The chain employs TRBV7-8 and TRBJ2-7; 7 bases match TRBD1. Germline trimming cut 0 bases from V and 2 bases from J; bases unmatched to any gene: 4. Germline CDR1 and CDR2: SGHVS and FQNEAQ. The CDR3 has 15 residues. CDR3 DNA sequence: TGTGCCAGCAGCTTAGCGTACAGGGGCACCTACGAGCAGTACTTC. Encoded protein: CASSLAYRGTYEQYF.

This clonotype was observed a handful of times. This chain uses TRBV24-1 with TRBJ2-5, with 9 bases identical to TRBD1. V was clipped by 4 bases and J by 4 bases; unmatched bases: 9. CDR1 KGHDR and CDR2 SFDVKD come from the germline V gene. CDR3 size: 16 residues. For the CDR3, the DNA is TGTGCCACCAGTGACCCTACAGGGGGCGTCGGAGAGACCCAGTACTTC. This encodes CATSDPTGGVGETQYF.

This clonotype was recorded only once. This sequence joins TRBV5-1 and TRBJ2-7; D may match TRBD1 or TRBD2 (5 bases each). The J call is in doubt because the DNA end fits TRBJ2-5 better. The CDR3 loop spans 15 amino acids. Germline V gene lookup returns CDR1 SGHRS and CDR2 YFSETQ. The DNA for the CDR3 is TGCGCCAGCAGCCCCCCTGGGGGTAATGGGGAGACCCAGTACTTC. This gives the protein CASSPPGGNGETQYF.

The rearrangement uses TRBV5-1 and TRBJ2-5, with D perhaps matching TRBD1 (6 bases). This CDR3 spans 15 amino acids. Per germline, CDR1 SGHRS and CDR2 YFSETQ. Trimming cost V 5 bases and J 4 bases, with 18 bases left between them. CDR3 loop: CASRLRGDGGETQYF. For the CDR3, the DNA is TGCGCCAGCAGACTCAGGGGCGATGGGGGAGAGACCCAGTACTTC.

V gene TRBV3-1 combines with J gene TRBJ2-1, with TRBD1 matching 9 bases. J gave up 6 bases and V 6 bases, and 12 bases lay outside the gene matches. CDR3 size: 16 residues. The V gene's germline CDR1 is LGHDT and CDR2 YNNKEL (reference sequence). CDR3: CASRRKGQGLSNEQFF. DNA of the CDR3: TGTGCCAGCAGGCGCAAGGGACAGGGTCTGTCCAATGAGCAGTTCTTC.

In its sample, this clonotype was seen many times. The chain carries TRBV5-1 and TRBJ1-5; D remains ambiguous. The CDR3 spans 15 residues. Germline values: CDR1 SGHRS, CDR2 YFSETQ. Trimming took 3 bases from V and 3 from J, leaving 13 bases between them. The CDR3 reads CASSWDDGNNQPQHF. CDR3 coding DNA: TGCGCCAGCAGCTGGGATGACGGGAACAATCAGCCCCAGCATTTT.

This clonotype was observed a few times. V and J are TRBV6-2 or TRBV6-3 and TRBJ1-1, with D unclear. The CDR3 is made up of 17 amino acids. The V and J ends lost 4 bases and 0 bases respectively, with 18 bases between them. Looked up from germline, CDR1 is MNHEY and CDR2 is SVGEGT. The CDR3 loop reads CASSSGKQQRLNTEAFF. CDR3 coding DNA: TGTGCCAGCAGTTCCGGGAAACAACAGAGACTGAACACTGAAGCTTTCTTT.